Given below is one T cell receptor beta chain in context. Its target is not known. The data were obtained in a study of identical twins. Findings and caveats of the study: It was cross-sectional statistical analysis, not following the same donors, that the conclusions relied on.

CDR1 and CDR2 from the germline V gene are MDHEN and SYDVKM. CDR3 length: 15 amino acids. Trimming pared 2 bases from V and 1 base from J, leaving 11 bases between. Unique molecular identifiers were present on the cDNA, and a universal primer site came from template switching. Via MiXCR, TCRdb re-called the 5' RACE reads, giving one row per CDR3 protein. This table holds approximately 410,000 distinct CDR3 sequences, about 18% found once. The sequenced sample was naive T cells sorted from blood. This sequence joins TRBV28 and TRBJ2-5; D possibly corresponds to TRBD1 (5 bases). This clonotype was obtained from a man in his fifties or sixties in good health. The CDR3 reads CASSLPQGTQETQYF. The CDR3 nucleotides read TGTGCCAGCAGTTTACCCCAGGGAACCCAAGAGACCCAGTACTTC.